The 2 T cell receptor beta chains given below trace back to one sample, sequenced in a study of blood T cell repertoires in COVID-19. Profiled with immunoSEQ multiplex PCR; TCRdb holds only in-frame clones, not every one. In the table there are about 190,000 clones, around nine tenths of which are singletons. Sequencing was done on a sample of peripheral blood. The receptors were sampled from a man aged 25 to 45 with acute or convalescent COVID-19.

The chain joins TRBV13 to TRBJ2-6, with D uncertain. V was shortened by 5 bases and J by 2 bases, with 7 bases between the two germline ends. Germline V lookup: CDR1 PRHDT, CDR2 FYEKMQ (reference sequence). The CDR3 is made up of 14 amino acids. DNA of the CDR3: TGTGCCAGCAGCCCTCCCCCTGGGGCCAACGTCCTGACTTTC. Its protein product is CASSPPPGANVLTF.

V usage is TRBV27 and J usage is TRBJ1-2, with TRBD1 matching over 10 bases. Germline-derived CDR1 and CDR2 are MNHEY and SMNVEV (reference sequence). J was trimmed by 3 bases and V by 5 bases; bases with no gene match: 3. There are 14 residues in the CDR3. This CDR3 is CASSRQGADYGYTF. The CDR3 DNA reads as TGTGCCAGCAGTAGACAGGGGGCAGACTATGGCTACACCTTC.